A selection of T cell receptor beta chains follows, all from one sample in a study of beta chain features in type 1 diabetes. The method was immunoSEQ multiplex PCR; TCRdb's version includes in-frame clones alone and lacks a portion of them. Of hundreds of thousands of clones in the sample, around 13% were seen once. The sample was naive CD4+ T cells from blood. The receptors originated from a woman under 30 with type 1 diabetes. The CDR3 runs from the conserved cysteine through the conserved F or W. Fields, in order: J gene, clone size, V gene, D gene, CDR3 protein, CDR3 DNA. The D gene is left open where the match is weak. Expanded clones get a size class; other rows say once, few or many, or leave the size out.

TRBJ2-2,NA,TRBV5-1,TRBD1,CASSLGQGTNTGELFF,TGCGCCAGCAGTCTAGGACAGGGCACGAACACCGGGGAGCTGTTTTTT
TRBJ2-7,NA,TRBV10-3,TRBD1,CAISDRTGGSEQYF,TGTGCCATCAGTGATCGGACAGGGGGGAGCGAGCAGTACTTC
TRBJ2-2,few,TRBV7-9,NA,CASSLATAGELFF,TGTGCCAGCAGCTTAGCGACAGCCGGGGAGCTGTTTTTT
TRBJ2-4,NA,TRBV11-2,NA,CASSLVAGKAKNIQYF,TGTGCCAGCAGCTTAGTCGCGGGGAAGGCCAAAAACATTCAGTACTTC
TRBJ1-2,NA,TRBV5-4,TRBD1,CASSLPAGGVYGYTF,TGTGCCAGCAGCTTGCCGGCAGGGGGAGTTTATGGCTACACCTTC
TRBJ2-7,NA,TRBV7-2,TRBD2,CASSLGLAGGLGEQYF,TGTGCCAGCAGCTTAGGTCTAGCGGGGGGTTTAGGCGAGCAGTACTTC
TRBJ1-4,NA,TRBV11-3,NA,CASSLGQATNEKLFF,TGTGCCAGCAGCTTAGGACAGGCAACTAATGAAAAACTGTTTTTT
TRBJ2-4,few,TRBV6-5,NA,CASSYDPVGAKNIQYF,TGTGCCAGCAGTTACGACCCAGTCGGGGCCAAAAACATTCAGTACTTC
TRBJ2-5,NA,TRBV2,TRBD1,CASSVDRGYF,TGTGCCAGCAGTGTGGACAGGGGGTACTTC
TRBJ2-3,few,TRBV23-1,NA,CASSLIEGLFTDTQYF,TGCGCCAGCAGCCTAATCGAGGGACTCTTCACAGATACGCAGTATTTT
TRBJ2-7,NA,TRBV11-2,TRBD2,CASSPRLAAHEQYF,TGTGCCAGCAGTCCCAGACTAGCGGCTCACGAGCAGTACTTC
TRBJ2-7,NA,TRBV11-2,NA,CASSLRFEQYF,TGTGCCAGCAGCTTGCGGTTCGAGCAGTACTTC
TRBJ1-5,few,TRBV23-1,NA,CASSPTPGRSNQPQHF,TGCGCCAGCAGTCCAACACCGGGGAGAAGCAATCAGCCCCAGCATTTT
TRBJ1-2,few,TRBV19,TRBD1,CASSGATGTEGYTF,TGTGCCAGTAGTGGAGCGACAGGGACGGAGGGCTACACCTTC
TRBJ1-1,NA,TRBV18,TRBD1,CASSPPDRADTEAFF,TGTGCCAGCTCACCACCGGACAGGGCGGACACTGAAGCTTTCTTT
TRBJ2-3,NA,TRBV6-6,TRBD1,CASSPDREAQYF,TGTGCCAGCAGCCCGGACAGGGAAGCGCAGTATTTT
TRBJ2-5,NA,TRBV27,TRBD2,CASSLGLAGAETQYF,TGTGCCAGCAGTTTGGGACTAGCGGGAGCAGAGACCCAGTACTTC
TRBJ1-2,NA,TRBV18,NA,CASSPDSYGYTF,TGTGCCAGCTCCCCTGACAGTTATGGCTACACCTTC
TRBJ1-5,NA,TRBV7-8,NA,CASSLRGLGQPQHF,TGTGCCAGCAGCTTACGAGGGCTCGGTCAGCCCCAGCATTTT
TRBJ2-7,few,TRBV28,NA,CASNQGSGQYF,TGTGCCAGCAACCAGGGGAGCGGCCAGTACTTC
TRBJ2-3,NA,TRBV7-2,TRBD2,CASSPLRGGDTQYF,TGTGCCAGCAGCCCTCTCCGGGGGGGGGATACGCAGTATTTT
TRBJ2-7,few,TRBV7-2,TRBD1,CASSLALDRNEQYF,TGTGCCAGCAGCTTAGCCCTGGACAGGAACGAGCAGTACTTC
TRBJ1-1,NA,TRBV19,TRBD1,CASNDRGNTEAFF,TGTGCCAGTAACGACAGGGGTAACACTGAAGCTTTCTTT
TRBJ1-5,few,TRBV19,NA,CASSIIQDLQPQHF,TGTGCCAGTAGTATAATCCAGGATCTCCAGCCCCAGCATTTT
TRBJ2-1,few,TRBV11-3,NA,CASSNLVPAGTYNEQFF,TGTGCCAGCAGCAACTTAGTCCCTGCGGGGACCTACAATGAGCAGTTCTTC
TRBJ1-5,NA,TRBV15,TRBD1,CATSSDGQGSQPQHF,TGTGCCACCAGCAGCGATGGACAGGGATCACAGCCCCAGCATTTT
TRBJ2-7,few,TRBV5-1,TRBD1,CASSGGQGAYEQYF,TGCGCCAGCAGCGGGGGACAGGGGGCTTACGAGCAGTACTTC